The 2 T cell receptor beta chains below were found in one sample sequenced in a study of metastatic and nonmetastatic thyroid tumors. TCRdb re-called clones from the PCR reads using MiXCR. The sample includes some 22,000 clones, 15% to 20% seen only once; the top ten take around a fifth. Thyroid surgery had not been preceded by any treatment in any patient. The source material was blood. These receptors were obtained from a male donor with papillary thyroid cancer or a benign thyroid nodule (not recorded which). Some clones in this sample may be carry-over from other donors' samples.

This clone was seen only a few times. CDR3 sequence reads: CSADLGSVDEQFF. CDR3 nucleotide sequence: TGCAGTGCGGACCTCGGGTCGGTGGATGAGCAGTTCTTC. This sequence joins TRBV20-1 and TRBJ2-1; D is uncertain. V lost 6 bases and J 8 bases, leaving 17 bases between the germline ends. Germline V gene sequence: CDR1 DFQATT, CDR2 SNEGSKA (reference sequence). CDR3 length: 13 residues.

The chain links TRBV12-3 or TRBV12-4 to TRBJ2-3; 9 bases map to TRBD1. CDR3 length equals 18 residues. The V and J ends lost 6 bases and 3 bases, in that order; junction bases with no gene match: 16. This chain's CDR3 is CASSVGPSYRGQTDTQYF. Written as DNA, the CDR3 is TGTGCCAGCAGCGTAGGACCCTCTTACAGGGGGCAGACAGATACGCAGTATTTT.